These 18 T cell receptor beta chains came from one sample sequenced in a study of memory CD4+ T cells and cytomegalovirus serostatus. The table came from immunoSEQ multiplex PCR; TCRdb's copy has only in-frame clones and leaves some out. The table shows tens of thousands of clones, with 79% occurring only once. Single viable CD3+CD4+CD8-CD45RO+ cells were sorted as the memory CD4+ T cells. The specimen was memory CD4+ T cells from blood. All receptors derive from an adult in good health and CMV-seropositive.

The rearrangement links TRBV7-3 to TRBJ2-7; D not certain. The germline V gene has CDR1 SGHTA and CDR2 FQGTGA. The V gene lost 5 bases and the J gene lost 3 bases, with 11 bases spanning the gap. The CDR3 length is 13 residues. The CDR3 nucleotides are TGTGCCAGCAGCCCGGTCGACGGCTACGAGCAGTACTTC. As protein: CASSPVDGYEQYF. Based on the CDR3 plus reference TRBV7-3 and TRBJ2-7, the full variable domain is GAGVSQTPSNKVTEKGKYVELRCDPISGHTALYWYRQSLGQGPEFLIYFQGTGAADDSGLPNDRFFAVRPEGSVSTLKIQRTERGDSAVYLCASSPVDGYEQYFGPGTRLTVT.

V gene TRBV7-2 combines with J gene TRBJ2-2; no firm D call. Per the germline V gene, CDR1 is SGHTA and CDR2 is FQGNSA. Between the trimmed V and J ends, which lost 4 bases and 3 bases, there was a span of 12 bases. The CDR3 loop spans 15 amino acids. CDR3 sequence (DNA): TGTGCCAGCAGCTACCGGGCCATGGACACCGGGGAGCTGTTTTTT. This sequence encodes CASSYRAMDTGELFF.

This chain uses TRBV2 with TRBJ2-5; the D gene could be TRBD1 or TRBD2 (5 bases each). V gave up 7 bases and J gave up 5 bases, with 11 bases separating them. The germline CDR1 and CDR2 sequences are SNHLY and FYNNEI. The length of the CDR3 is 12 residues. In DNA, the CDR3 is TGTGCCAGCAAGAGGGGTCAGGAGACCCAGTACTTC. Its protein product is CASKRGQETQYF.

The chain couples TRBV5-1 to TRBJ1-2; TRBD1 matches 7 bases. Germline CDR1 reads SGHRS; CDR2 reads YFSETQ. The CDR3 is made up of 15 amino acids. Trimming cost V 3 bases and J 6 bases; bases outside gene matches: 11. The CDR3 DNA reads TGCGCCAGCAGCTCCCTCATGACAGGGCGGCATGGCTACACCTTC. It yields the protein CASSSLMTGRHGYTF.

The genes are TRBV29-1 and TRBJ2-5; 7 bases are a match to TRBD2. J lost 2 bases, V lost 1 base, and 13 bases had no gene match. The germline V gene encodes CDR1 SQVTM and CDR2 ANQGSEA. The length of the CDR3 is 17 residues. In DNA form, the CDR3 reads TGCAGCGTTGAAGTTTCTGTAAGCATACTAGCGCAAGAGACCCAGTACTTC. This gives the protein CSVEVSVSILAQETQYF. Full variable domain (remainder filled in from reference TRBV29-1 and TRBJ2-5): SAVISQKPSRDICQRGTSLTIQCQVDSQVTMMFWYRQQPGQSLTLIATANQGSEATYESGFVIDKFPISRPNLTFSTLTVSNMSPEDSSIYLCSVEVSVSILAQETQYFGPGTRLLVL.

This clone occurred a few times. This chain links TRBV4-2 with TRBJ1-6; TRBD1 agrees at 7 bases. The J segment lost 9 bases and the V segment lost 0 bases, leaving 11 bases of the junction unmatched. CDR1 LGHNA and CDR2 YNFKEQ come from the germline V gene. This CDR3 region has 17 residues. The DNA of the CDR3 is TGTGCCAGCAGCCAAGATGGGCAGGGGGATTTGAGTTCACCCCTCCACTTT. It codes for CASSQDGQGDLSSPLHF.

The chain couples TRBV2 to TRBJ1-2; D possibly corresponds to TRBD1 (6 bases). Germline V gene sequence: CDR1 SNHLY, CDR2 FYNNEI. V was clipped by 8 bases and J by 2 bases, with 12 bases between them. The CDR3 has 13 amino acids. The CDR3 here is CASDIQGNYGYTF. As DNA, the CDR3 is TGTGCCAGCGATATACAGGGCAACTATGGCTACACCTTC.

The chain is built from TRBV27 and TRBJ1-1; D remains ambiguous. The V end was cut by 4 bases, the J end by 0 bases, with 9 bases between. This CDR3 is built from 14 residues. The V gene's germline CDR1 is MNHEY and CDR2 SMNVEV (reference sequence). Written as DNA, the CDR3 is TGTGCCAGCAGTTCTCCGGAGGTGAACACTGAAGCTTTCTTT. It is translated as CASSSPEVNTEAFF.

The V and J genes are TRBV5-1 and TRBJ1-3, with D perhaps matching TRBD1 (5 bases). V gave up 4 bases and J gave up 1 base, with 15 bases separating them. Germline CDR1 SGHRS, CDR2 YFSETQ. This CDR3 has 16 amino acids. The CDR3 protein is CASSHGGRTSGNTIYF. The CDR3 DNA follows: TGCGCCAGCAGCCACGGGGGTAGGACGTCTGGAAACACCATATATTTT.

This chain uses TRBV6-5 with TRBJ2-1; 10 bases fit TRBD2. Trimming removed 6 bases from V and 9 bases from J; junction bases left unmatched: 11. Germline V lookup: CDR1 MNHEY, CDR2 SVGAGI. The CDR3 extends over 15 amino acids. The CDR3, as DNA: TGTGCCAGCAGGACCCCTAGCGGGAGAATTGGTGAGCAGTTCTTC. Translated, it gives CASRTPSGRIGEQFF.

This clone is a singleton in its sample. The chain links TRBV7-9 to TRBJ2-1; weak D call: TRBD2 (6 bases). The CDR3 runs 15 residues. V was clipped by 0 bases and J by 5 bases, with 11 bases between them. Germline assignment: CDR1 SEHNR and CDR2 FQNEAQ (reference sequence). The DNA for the CDR3 is TGTGCCAGCAGCTTAGCGGGGGGTACGGACAATGAGCAGTTCTTC. As protein: CASSLAGGTDNEQFF. The full variable domain, rest sourced from reference TRBV7-9 and TRBJ2-1, is DTGVSQNPRHKITKRGQNVTFRCDPISEHNRLYWYRQTLGQGPEFLTYFQNEAQLEKSRLLSDRFSAERPKGSFSTLEIQRTEQGDSAMYLCASSLAGGTDNEQFFGPGTRLTVL.

The V and J genes are TRBV7-9 and TRBJ2-3, with a tentative D call TRBD2 (5 bases). Trimming shortened V by 4 bases and J by 2 bases, and 13 bases separated the two germline ends. The V gene's germline CDR1 is SEHNR and CDR2 FQNEAQ (reference sequence). The CDR3 totals 15 residues. The CDR3 loop reads CASSYGLADTDTQYF. DNA for the CDR3: TGTGCCAGCAGCTACGGACTGGCCGACACAGATACGCAGTATTTT. Full variable domain (outside the CDR3, taken from reference TRBV7-9 and TRBJ2-3): DTGVSQNPRHKITKRGQNVTFRCDPISEHNRLYWYRQTLGQGPEFLTYFQNEAQLEKSRLLSDRFSAERPKGSFSTLEIQRTEQGDSAMYLCASSYGLADTDTQYFGPGTRLTVL.

This clone has only one observation. The rearrangement joins TRBV9 to TRBJ1-1; D gene uncertain. Trimming took off 0 bases at V and 1 base at J, with 10 bases between the two ends. The CDR3 has 15 amino acids. The germline gives CDR1 SGDLS, CDR2 YYNGEE. For the CDR3, the DNA is TGTGCCAGCAGCGTAGGGACCCGGGGGAACACTGAAGCTTTCTTT. Translation gives CASSVGTRGNTEAFF.

The chain links TRBV21-1 to TRBJ1-1. TRBV21-1 is an annotated pseudogene. The CDR3 extends over 11 amino acids. CDR3 sequence reads: CASSMMTEAFF. The CDR3 coding sequence is TGTGCCAGCAGCATGATGACTGAAGCTTTCTTT.

The chain recombines TRBV10-3 with TRBJ1-6; D remains unclear. Germline CDR1 reads ENHRY; CDR2 reads SYGVKD. CDR3 length: 13 amino acids. Trimming removed 6 bases at V and 4 bases at J, with 7 bases between. The CDR3: CAISPSYNSPLHF. The CDR3 bases are TGTGCCATCAGCCCAAGTTATAATTCACCCCTCCACTTT.

V usage is TRBV2 and J usage is TRBJ1-3; D not certain. CDR1 and CDR2 from the germline V gene are SNHLY and FYNNEI. This CDR3 comprises 11 residues. Trimming removed 5 bases at V and 8 bases at J, with 7 bases between. CDR3 in amino acids: CASSLWDTIYF. CDR3 in DNA: TGTGCCAGCAGTCTTTGGGACACCATATATTTT.

This clone was seen a single time. J is TRBJ2-5 and V is TRBV6-6, with TRBD1 as a possible D gene (6 bases). There are 15 residues in the CDR3. Germline V gene lookup returns CDR1 MNHNY and CDR2 SVGAGI (reference sequence). Trimming removed 0 bases at V and 3 bases at J, with 11 bases between. The DNA of the CDR3 is TGTGCCAGCAGTTACTCGCCCCAGGGGAAAGAGACCCAGTACTTC. Its protein product is CASSYSPQGKETQYF.

This chain links TRBV6-4 with TRBJ1-2; no reliable D call. Trimming left V 0 bases short and J 3 bases short, with 11 bases between. Per the germline V gene, CDR1 is MRHNA and CDR2 is SNTAGT. The CDR3 is made up of 15 amino acids. In nucleotides, the CDR3 is TGTGCCAGCAGTGACTCGAGGGCAGGCCACTATGGCTACACCTTC. This codes for CASSDSRAGHYGYTF.